The 30 T cell receptor beta chains in this list originate from one sample, sequenced in a study of post-analysis software for immune sequencing data. The library was made from cDNA and included unique molecular identifiers. Each CDR3 protein gets one entry after TCRdb re-called the PCR reads with MiXCR. This repertoire shows 650,000 to 850,000 distinct CDR3 sequences, roughly half found once; its top ten account for around 4.5%. Study-wide results and limits: TRBV5-6, TRBV5-1 and TRBV20-1 were among several TRBV segments more frequent in patients than controls.

The antigens these receptors bind are not known. The sequenced material came from blood. These receptors all come from a girl between 10 and 17 years old with multiple sclerosis.

The CDR3 reads CASSLAPAFGEQFF. The DNA of the CDR3 is TGTGCCAGCAGCTTAGCTCCGGCATTTGGTGAGCAGTTCTTC. V is TRBV7-2 and J is TRBJ2-1; D remains ambiguous. Per the germline V gene, CDR1 is SGHTA and CDR2 is FQGNSA. This CDR3 comprises 14 residues. Trimming stripped 0 bases from V and 9 bases from J, with 12 bases between. Together with reference TRBV7-2 and TRBJ2-1, the CDR3 gives the full variable domain: GAGVSQSPSNKVTEKGKDVELRCDPISGHTALYWYRQSLGQGLEFLIYFQGNSAPDKSGLPSDRFSAERTGGSVSTLTIQRTQQEDSAVYLCASSLAPAFGEQFFGPGTRLTVL.

The chain recombines TRBV7-3 with TRBJ2-3; 11 bases map to TRBD2. Per the germline V gene, CDR1 is SGHTA and CDR2 is FQGTGA. V was pared by 5 bases and J by 6 bases, with 10 bases of the junction left unmatched. The CDR3 sequence is 16 residues long. CDR3 in DNA: TGTGCCAGCAGCCCCCGACTAGCGGGGCCTCTGGATACGCAGTATTTT. Translation gives CASSPRLAGPLDTQYF.

The gene calls are TRBV7-2 and TRBJ1-2; 8 bases line up with TRBD1. V gave up 5 bases and J gave up 4 bases; unmatched junction bases: 6. The CDR3 covers 14 residues. CDR1 SGHTA and CDR2 FQGNSA come from the germline V gene. The CDR3 reads CASSVDRGPYGYTF. The CDR3 nucleotides read TGTGCCAGCAGCGTCGACAGGGGTCCCTATGGCTACACCTTC.

This clonotype was observed a few times. The CDR3 here is CASSLSGGTSGTYEQYF. CDR3 nucleotides: TGTGCCAGCAGTCTTAGCGGGGGGACTAGCGGGACCTACGAGCAGTACTTC. The chain carries TRBV12-3 or TRBV12-4 and TRBJ2-7, with TRBD2 identical over 13 bases. Trimming removed 5 bases from V and 2 bases from J; junction bases left unmatched: 9. The length of the CDR3 is 17 residues.

This clonotype turned up a few times. This rearrangement joins TRBV7-3 to TRBJ2-7, with 11 positions matching TRBD1. Germline lookup yields CDR1 SGHTA and CDR2 FQGTGA. There are 16 residues in the CDR3. Unmatched junction bases numbered 2, after V lost 0 bases and J lost 1 base. Here the CDR3 DNA reads TGTGCCAGCAGCTTAACGGGGACAGGGGGTTCCTACGAGCAGTACTTC. Translated, it gives CASSLTGTGGSYEQYF.

The chain joins TRBV6-5 to TRBJ2-7; 7 positions agree with TRBD1. The germline gives CDR1 MNHEY, CDR2 SVGAGI. V lost 0 bases to trimming and J lost 4 bases; unmatched junction nucleotides: 9. The CDR3 length is 16 residues. CDR3 nucleotide sequence: TGTGCCAGCAGTTACTCTTCGGGACAGACATATTACGAGCAGTACTTC. Its translation is CASSYSSGQTYYEQYF.

The chain joins TRBV19 to TRBJ2-4; perhaps TRBD2 as D (6 bases). With the DNA end fitting TRBJ2-5 better, the J assignment may be wrong. CDR3 length equals 13 residues. Per germline, CDR1 LNHDA and CDR2 SQIVND (reference sequence). CDR3 in amino acids: CASSTDGGETQYF. The DNA of the CDR3 is TGTGCCAGTAGTACGGACGGAGGGGAGACCCAGTACTTC.

This clonotype has a single count. The rearrangement links TRBV20-1 to TRBJ1-5, with 7 positions matching TRBD1. After removal of 1 base from V and 9 bases from J, the junction contained 9 bases not matched to a gene. The CDR3 runs to 14 residues. CDR1 is DFQATT, CDR2 SNEGSKA, per germline (reference sequence). CDR3 nucleotide sequence: TGCAGTGCTAGAGGGGGGACAGCCCCAGGGCCCCAGCATTTT. It yields the protein CSARGGTAPGPQHF.

The V and J genes are TRBV12-3 or TRBV12-4 and TRBJ2-1, with D possibly called TRBD1 or TRBD2 (5 bases each). This CDR3 region has 12 residues. V was clipped by 6 bases and J by 12 bases, with 15 bases between them. CDR3 DNA: TGTGCCAGCAGCTTCACCGGGACGGTGCAGTTCTTC. This encodes CASSFTGTVQFF.

This clonotype was detected only a few times. The CDR3 loop is CASSLMTGGAYNEQFF. The CDR3 bases are TGCGCCAGCAGCTTGATGACTGGGGGGGCCTACAATGAGCAGTTCTTC. The gene calls are TRBV5-1 and TRBJ2-1; TRBD2 matches 7 bases. V was clipped by 1 base and J by 2 bases; unmatched bases: 6. The germline CDR1 and CDR2 sequences are SGHRS and YFSETQ. This CDR3 is 16 amino acids long.

Comments on this clonotype: At one end the junction does not follow the germline gene, possibly because of a read error. The CDR3 DNA sequence: TGCACCAGCAGCAAGGGACAGGGCTACGAGCAGTACTTC. This sequence encodes CTSSKGQGYEQYF. The chain combines TRBV5-1 with TRBJ2-7; TRBD1 matches 9 bases. CDR3 length: 13 amino acids. Germline CDR1 is SGHRS and CDR2 is YFSETQ.

The V call is TRBV6-2 or TRBV6-3, the J call TRBJ2-7; no clear D. Per the germline V gene, CDR1 is MNHEY and CDR2 is SVGEGT. The CDR3 length is 11 residues. V was clipped by 10 bases and J by 3 bases, with 10 bases between them. The CDR3 nucleotides read TGTGCCATTGCCAACAGCTACGAGCAGTACTTC. Its translation is CAIANSYEQYF.

This clonotype has a single count. The V gene is TRBV7-2, the J gene TRBJ2-5; 9 bases match TRBD1. CDR1 and CDR2 (germline): SGHTA, FQGNSA. V lost 2 bases, J lost 5 bases, and 6 bases stayed unmatched. The CDR3 runs 15 residues. CDR3 sequence (DNA): TGTGCCAGCAGCTTAAGTTGGGACAGGGTGGAGACCCAGTACTTC. Amino acids: CASSLSWDRVETQYF. Supplemented by reference TRBV7-2 and TRBJ2-5, the full variable domain reads GAGVSQSPSNKVTEKGKDVELRCDPISGHTALYWYRQSLGQGLEFLIYFQGNSAPDKSGLPSDRFSAERTGGSVSTLTIQRTQQEDSAVYLCASSLSWDRVETQYFGPGTRLLVL.

The chain is built from TRBV19 and TRBJ1-1, with D tentatively TRBD1 (6 bases). V was trimmed by 3 bases and J by 1 base, leaving 9 bases between them. This CDR3 comprises 14 residues. Germline CDR1 reads LNHDA; CDR2 reads SQIVND (reference sequence). The CDR3 is CASSIGQSNTEAFF. In DNA, the CDR3 is TGTGCCAGTAGTATCGGACAGTCGAACACTGAAGCTTTCTTT.

The rearrangement joins TRBV20-1 to TRBJ1-1; perhaps TRBD1 as D (6 bases). Per germline, CDR1 DFQATT and CDR2 SNEGSKA (reference sequence). V was shortened by 5 bases and J by 0 bases, with 13 bases between the two germline ends. There are 14 residues in the CDR3. This CDR3 is CSAPQWTVNTEAFF. The CDR3 nucleotides are TGCAGTGCTCCCCAGTGGACAGTGAACACTGAAGCTTTCTTT.

Only a few counts were recorded for this clonotype. V is TRBV29-1 and J is TRBJ2-7; possibly TRBD2 for D (6 bases). The CDR3 extends over 12 amino acids. Germline V gene lookup returns CDR1 SQVTM and CDR2 ANQGSEA. V lost 8 bases and J lost 7, with 18 bases in between. The CDR3: CSTTGEGREQYF. In DNA, the CDR3 is TGCAGCACAACGGGAGAGGGGAGGGAGCAGTACTTC.

There are a few counts of this clonotype. The CDR3 loop reads CSARDWQPGPRTDTQYF. As DNA, the CDR3 is TGCAGTGCTAGAGATTGGCAGCCAGGGCCGCGGACAGATACGCAGTATTTT. The chain recombines TRBV20-1 with TRBJ2-3; maybe TRBD1 (5 bases). Trimming shortened V by 0 bases and J by 3 bases, and 19 bases separated the two germline ends. CDR1 DFQATT and CDR2 SNEGSKA come from the germline V gene (reference sequence). The CDR3 contains 17 residues.

The rearrangement uses TRBV7-8 and TRBJ2-5; D is uncertain. The CDR3 covers 13 residues. V lost 5 bases, J lost 2 bases, and 9 bases lay in between. Germline values: CDR1 SGHVS, CDR2 FQNEAQ. The CDR3 reads CASSKIIQETQYF. As DNA, the CDR3 is TGTGCCAGCAGCAAAATAATTCAAGAGACCCAGTACTTC.

This clonotype was found a few times. The DNA of the CDR3 is TGCAGTGCCAGGACAGCCACCTACGAGCAGTACTTC. Its translation is CSARTATYEQYF. The chain employs TRBV20-1 and TRBJ2-7, with D maybe TRBD1 (6 bases). The CDR3 extends over 12 amino acids. From germline, CDR1 is DFQATT and CDR2 SNEGSKA (reference sequence). Trimming cost V 6 bases and J 2 bases, with 11 bases left between them.

The gene calls are TRBV7-9 and TRBJ1-5; maybe TRBD1 (5 bases). The ends were cut back, 2 bases at V and 0 bases at J, with 8 bases in the middle. The CDR3 has 15 residues. Germline values: CDR1 SEHNR, CDR2 FQNEAQ (reference sequence). The CDR3 DNA is TGTGCCAGCAGCTTACAGGGTAGTAGCAATCAGCCCCAGCATTTT. It encodes CASSLQGSSNQPQHF.

This clonotype was seen only once. The chain couples TRBV3-1 to TRBJ2-5; D may be TRBD1 (6 bases). The CDR3 totals 17 residues. Trimming cost V 1 base and J 4 bases, with 19 bases left between them. Germline V lookup: CDR1 LGHDT, CDR2 YNNKEL (reference sequence). CDR3 amino acids: CASSQGPAQVRGETQYF. The DNA for the CDR3 is TGTGCCAGCAGCCAAGGACCAGCACAGGTCAGGGGAGAGACCCAGTACTTC.

The J gene is TRBJ2-1, the V gene TRBV5-1; D perhaps matches TRBD1 (5 bases). The germline V and J ends were trimmed by 2 bases and 2 bases, with 8 bases remaining between them. The germline CDR1 and CDR2 sequences are SGHRS and YFSETQ. The CDR3 has 14 amino acids. This CDR3 is CASSLQDTYNEQFF. The DNA of the CDR3 is TGCGCCAGCAGCTTACAGGACACCTACAATGAGCAGTTCTTC.

V gene TRBV25-1 combines with J gene TRBJ2-6; D gene ambiguous. This CDR3 comprises 14 residues. CDR1 is MGHDK, CDR2 SYGVNS, per germline. V was shortened by 5 bases and J by 1 base, with 6 bases between the two germline ends. Written as DNA, the CDR3 is TGTGCCAGCAGTAACGGTTCTGGGGCCAACGTCCTGACTTTC. Amino acids: CASSNGSGANVLTF.

This clonotype was counted only a few times. The gene calls are TRBV7-9 and TRBJ2-1; 11 bases match TRBD2. In germline, CDR1 is SEHNR, CDR2 FQNEAQ (reference sequence). The CDR3 is 15 amino acids. V shed 4 bases, J shed 6 bases, and the junction held 5 bases outside the gene matches. CDR3 region: CASSYRTSGRNEQFF. CDR3 in DNA: TGTGCCAGCAGCTACAGGACTAGCGGGCGCAATGAGCAGTTCTTC.

This clonotype was seen a few times. This chain uses TRBV19 with TRBJ2-1, with TRBD2 identical over 13 bases. This CDR3 region has 15 residues. The V and J ends lost 6 bases and 10 bases, in that order; junction bases with no gene match: 9. Germline V CDR1 and CDR2: LNHDA, SQIVND (reference sequence). CDR3 in amino acids: CASSQGLAGAKEQFF. CDR3 sequence (DNA): TGTGCCAGTAGCCAAGGACTAGCGGGAGCCAAAGAGCAGTTCTTC.

The sample holds a few counts of this clonotype. The chain has TRBV11-2 and TRBJ2-3; 10 bases line up with TRBD2. With 5 bases clipped from V and 1 base from J, the junction kept 9 bases outside the gene matches. Germline CDR1 and CDR2: SGHAT and FQNNGV. This CDR3 has 17 residues. Here the CDR3 reads CASSAPPSGRGTDTQYF. In DNA, the CDR3 is TGTGCCAGCAGCGCCCCACCGAGCGGGAGGGGCACAGATACGCAGTATTTT.

The V gene is TRBV10-3, the J gene TRBJ1-2; TRBD1 is a possible D gene (6 bases). Germline CDR1 ENHRY, CDR2 SYGVKD. The CDR3 has 14 amino acids. Trimming took off 2 bases at V and 4 bases at J, with 11 bases between the two ends. CDR3 amino acids: CAISEATGTYGYTF. The CDR3 nucleotides are TGTGCCATCAGTGAGGCGACAGGAACCTATGGCTACACCTTC.

CDR3 in amino acids: CASEPAGQNSLAKNIQYF. CDR3 bases: TGTGCCAGCGAGCCCGCTGGGCAGAATAGTCTAGCCAAAAACATTCAGTACTTC. This rearrangement joins TRBV6-1 to TRBJ2-4; no clear D gene. This CDR3 spans 18 amino acids. Germline-derived CDR1 and CDR2 are MNHNS and SASEGT. V was trimmed by 8 bases and J by 0 bases, leaving 23 bases between them.

This sequence joins TRBV12-3 or TRBV12-4 and TRBJ2-3, with unresolved D. Trimming removed 9 bases at V and 2 bases at J, with 15 bases between. The CDR3 covers 14 residues. The CDR3 loop reads CASSRLLPTDTQYF. The CDR3 DNA sequence: TGTGCCAGTTCTAGGCTCCTACCCACAGATACGCAGTATTTT.

The genes are TRBV7-8 and TRBJ2-1, with TRBD1 matching over 8 bases. Germline CDR1 reads SGHVS; CDR2 reads FQNEAQ. V lost 5 bases, J lost 4 bases, and 10 bases stayed unmatched. This CDR3 spans 16 amino acids. CDR3 residues: CASSLPGYRGYNEQFF. As DNA, the CDR3 is TGTGCCAGCAGCCTTCCCGGGTACAGGGGGTACAATGAGCAGTTCTTC.